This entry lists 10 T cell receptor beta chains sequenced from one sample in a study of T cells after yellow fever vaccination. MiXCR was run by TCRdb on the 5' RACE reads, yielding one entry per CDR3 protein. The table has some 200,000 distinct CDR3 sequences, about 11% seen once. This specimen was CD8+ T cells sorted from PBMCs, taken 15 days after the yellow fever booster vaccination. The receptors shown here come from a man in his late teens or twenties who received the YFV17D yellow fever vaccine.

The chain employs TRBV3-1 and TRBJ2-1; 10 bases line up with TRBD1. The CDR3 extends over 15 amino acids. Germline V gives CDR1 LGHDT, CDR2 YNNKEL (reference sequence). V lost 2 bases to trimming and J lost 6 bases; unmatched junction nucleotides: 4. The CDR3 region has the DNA TGTGCCAGCAGCCAACCGGGACAGGGGTTCAATGAGCAGTTCTTC. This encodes CASSQPGQGFNEQFF.

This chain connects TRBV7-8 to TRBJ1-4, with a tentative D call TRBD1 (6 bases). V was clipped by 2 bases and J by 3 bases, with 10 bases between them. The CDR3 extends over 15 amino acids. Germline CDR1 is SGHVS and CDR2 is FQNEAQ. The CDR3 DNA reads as TGTGCCAGCAGCTTACACAGGGCGGCTAATGAAAAACTGTTTTTT. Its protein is CASSLHRAANEKLFF.

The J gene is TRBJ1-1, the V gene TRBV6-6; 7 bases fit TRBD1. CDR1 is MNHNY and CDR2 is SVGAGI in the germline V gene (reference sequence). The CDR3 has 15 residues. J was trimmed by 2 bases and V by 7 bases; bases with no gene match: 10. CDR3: CASNMEGGLNTEAFF. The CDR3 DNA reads TGTGCCAGCAATATGGAAGGGGGCCTAAACACTGAAGCTTTCTTT.

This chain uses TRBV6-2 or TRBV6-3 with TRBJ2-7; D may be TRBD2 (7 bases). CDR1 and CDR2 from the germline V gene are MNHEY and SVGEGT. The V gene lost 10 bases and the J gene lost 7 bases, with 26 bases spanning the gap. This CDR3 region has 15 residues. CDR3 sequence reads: CAITPDRGAYAEQYF. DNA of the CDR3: TGTGCCATCACCCCGGACCGGGGGGCGTACGCGGAGCAGTACTTC.

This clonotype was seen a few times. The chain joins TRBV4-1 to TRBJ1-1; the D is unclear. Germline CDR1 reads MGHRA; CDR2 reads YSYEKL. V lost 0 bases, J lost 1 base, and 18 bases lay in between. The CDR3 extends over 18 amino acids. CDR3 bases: TGCGCCAGCAGCCAAGATCTTGTCGGTCGGCCCCGGAACACTGAAGCTTTCTTT. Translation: CASSQDLVGRPRNTEAFF.

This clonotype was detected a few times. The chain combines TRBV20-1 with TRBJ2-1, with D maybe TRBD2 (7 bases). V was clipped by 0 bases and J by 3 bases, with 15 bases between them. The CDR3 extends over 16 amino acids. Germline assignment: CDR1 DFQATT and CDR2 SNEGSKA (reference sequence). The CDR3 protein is CSARDLGGALYNEQFF. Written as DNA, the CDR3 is TGCAGTGCTAGAGATTTAGGGGGGGCTCTCTACAATGAGCAGTTCTTC.

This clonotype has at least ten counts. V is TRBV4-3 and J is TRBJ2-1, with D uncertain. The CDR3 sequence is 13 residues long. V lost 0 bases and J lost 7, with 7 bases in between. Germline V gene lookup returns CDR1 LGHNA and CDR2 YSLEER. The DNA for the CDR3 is TGCGCCAGCAGCCAAGAGGGGTGGAATGAGCAGTTCTTC. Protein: CASSQEGWNEQFF.

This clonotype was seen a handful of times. The CDR3, as DNA: TGTGCCAGCAGTTACTCCCAGACAGGGGGCGCGGGTGAGCAGTACGTC. The encoded protein is CASSYSQTGGAGEQYV. The J gene is TRBJ2-7, the V gene TRBV6-5; 10 nucleotides align to TRBD1. This CDR3 has 16 amino acids. Trimming took 0 bases from V and 7 from J; bases not matched to a gene: 9. CDR1 and CDR2 (germline): MNHEY, SVGAGI.

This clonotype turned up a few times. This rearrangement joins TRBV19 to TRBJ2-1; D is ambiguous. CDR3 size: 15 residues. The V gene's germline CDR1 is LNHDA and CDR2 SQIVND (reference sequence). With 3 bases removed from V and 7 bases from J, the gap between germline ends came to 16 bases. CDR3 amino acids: CASSIHGGVRNEQFF. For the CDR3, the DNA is TGTGCCAGTAGTATTCATGGCGGCGTTAGGAATGAGCAGTTCTTC.

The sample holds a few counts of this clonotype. The CDR3 coding sequence is TGTGCCAGCAGCCTGCTGCGGGGGGAAAAACTGTTTTTT. This gives the protein CASSLLRGEKLFF. This chain uses TRBV7-9 with TRBJ1-4; D perhaps matches TRBD1 (5 bases). Per the germline V gene, CDR1 is SEHNR and CDR2 is FQNEAQ (reference sequence). V lost 5 bases and J 8 bases, leaving 12 bases between the germline ends. The CDR3 contains 13 residues.